A selection of T cell receptor beta chains follows, all from one sample in a study of shared clonotypes between healthy human individuals. Here immunoSEQ multiplex PCR was the method, and the copy in TCRdb shows in-frame clones only, minus some. The sample holds 1,400,000 or so clones, about 98.5% seen once. Material: naive CD4+ T cells sorted from blood. Every receptor here comes from a man aged 25-45 years in good health. The conserved cysteine and the conserved F or W are not part of the CDR3 here. Fields, in order: V gene, J gene, CDR3 protein.

v_gene: TRBV2
j_gene: TRBJ2-2
CDR3aa: ASSEAFKGEGELF

v_gene: TRBV5-4
j_gene: TRBJ2-5
CDR3aa: ASSVDSQETQY

v_gene: TRBV29-1
j_gene: TRBJ2-3
CDR3aa: SVEGTSGSLDTQY

v_gene: TRBV30
j_gene: TRBJ2-7
CDR3aa: AWSAGILY

v_gene: TRBV2
j_gene: TRBJ1-1
CDR3aa: ASSGDRGVNTEAF

v_gene: TRBV27
j_gene: TRBJ2-7
CDR3aa: ASKLAGGYEQY

v_gene: TRBV29-1
j_gene: TRBJ2-7
CDR3aa: SVLLGGTQGEQY

v_gene: TRBV11-3
j_gene: TRBJ2-4
CDR3aa: ASSRGVPSGSGNIQY

v_gene: TRBV5-1
j_gene: TRBJ2-5
CDR3aa: ASSLGTSGRLGETQY

v_gene: TRBV4-1
j_gene: TRBJ2-3
CDR3aa: ASSQDGAGSGTDTQY

v_gene: TRBV9
j_gene: TRBJ2-1
CDR3aa: ASSVEALSSSYNEQF

v_gene: TRBV6-1
j_gene: TRBJ2-3
CDR3aa: ASSEAGGRSGGVYTDTQY

v_gene: TRBV19
j_gene: TRBJ1-2
CDR3aa: ASSYMDESYT